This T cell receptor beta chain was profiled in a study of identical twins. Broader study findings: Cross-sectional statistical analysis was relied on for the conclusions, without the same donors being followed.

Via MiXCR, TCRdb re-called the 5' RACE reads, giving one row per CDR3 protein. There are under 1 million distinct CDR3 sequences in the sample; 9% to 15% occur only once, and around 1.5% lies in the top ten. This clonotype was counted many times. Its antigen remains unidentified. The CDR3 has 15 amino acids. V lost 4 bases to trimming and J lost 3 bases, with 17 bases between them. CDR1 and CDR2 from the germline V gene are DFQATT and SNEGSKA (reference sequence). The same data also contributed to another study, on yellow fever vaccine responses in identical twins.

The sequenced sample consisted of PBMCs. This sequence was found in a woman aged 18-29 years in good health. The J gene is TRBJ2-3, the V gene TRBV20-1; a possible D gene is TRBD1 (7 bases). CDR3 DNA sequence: TGCAGTGCTACAGAACTACAGGGGAGGACAGATACGCAGTATTTT. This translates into CSATELQGRTDTQYF.